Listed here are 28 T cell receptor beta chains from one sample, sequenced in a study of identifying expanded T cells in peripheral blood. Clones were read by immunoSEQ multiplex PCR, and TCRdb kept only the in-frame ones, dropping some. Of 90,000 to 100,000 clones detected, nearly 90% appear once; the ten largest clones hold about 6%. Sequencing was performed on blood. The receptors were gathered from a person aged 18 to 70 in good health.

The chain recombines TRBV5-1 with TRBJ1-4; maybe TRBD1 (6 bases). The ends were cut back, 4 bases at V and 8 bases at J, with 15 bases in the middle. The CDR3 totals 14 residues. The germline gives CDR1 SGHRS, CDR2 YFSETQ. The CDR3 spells CASSPDSLGEKLFF. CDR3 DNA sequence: TGCGCCAGCAGCCCGGACAGCCTGGGGGAAAAACTGTTTTTT.

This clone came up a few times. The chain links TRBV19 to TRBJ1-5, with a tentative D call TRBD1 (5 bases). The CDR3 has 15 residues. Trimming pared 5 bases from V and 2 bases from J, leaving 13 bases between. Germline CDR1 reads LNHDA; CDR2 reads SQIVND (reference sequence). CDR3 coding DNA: TGTGCCAGTAGTGCTCCGGGACTCGGCAATCAGCCCCAGCATTTT. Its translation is CASSAPGLGNQPQHF.

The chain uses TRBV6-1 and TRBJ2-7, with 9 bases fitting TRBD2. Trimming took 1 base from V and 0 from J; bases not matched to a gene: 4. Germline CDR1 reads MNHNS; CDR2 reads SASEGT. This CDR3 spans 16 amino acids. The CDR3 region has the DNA TGTGCCAGCAGTGAAGGGGCGGGAGGGATCTCCTACGAGCAGTACTTC. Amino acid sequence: CASSEGAGGISYEQYF.

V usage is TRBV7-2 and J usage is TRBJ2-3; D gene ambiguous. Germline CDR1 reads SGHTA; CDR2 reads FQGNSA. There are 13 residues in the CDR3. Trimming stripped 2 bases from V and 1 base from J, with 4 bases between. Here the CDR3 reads CASSLWGTDTQYF. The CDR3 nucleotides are TGTGCCAGCAGCTTATGGGGCACAGATACGCAGTATTTT.

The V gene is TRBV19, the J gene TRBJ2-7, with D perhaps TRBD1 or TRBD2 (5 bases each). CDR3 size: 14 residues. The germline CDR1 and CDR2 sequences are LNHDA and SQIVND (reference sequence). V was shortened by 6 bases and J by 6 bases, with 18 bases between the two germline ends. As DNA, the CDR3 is TGTGCCAGTAGGGAGTCGGGACCTATAGGCGAGCAGTACTTC. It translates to CASRESGPIGEQYF.

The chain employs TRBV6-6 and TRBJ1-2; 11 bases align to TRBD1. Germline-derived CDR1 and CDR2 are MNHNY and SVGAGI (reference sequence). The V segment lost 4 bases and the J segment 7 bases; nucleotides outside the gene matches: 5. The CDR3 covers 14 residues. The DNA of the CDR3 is TGTGCCAGCAGTTCACCGGGACAGGGGGGTGGCTACACCTTC. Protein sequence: CASSSPGQGGGYTF.

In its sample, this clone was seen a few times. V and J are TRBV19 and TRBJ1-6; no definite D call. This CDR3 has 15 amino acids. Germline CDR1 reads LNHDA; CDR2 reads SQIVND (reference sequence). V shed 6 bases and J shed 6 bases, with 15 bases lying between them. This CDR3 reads CASRISQRLNSPLHF. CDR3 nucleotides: TGTGCCAGTAGAATAAGTCAGAGACTTAATTCACCCCTCCACTTT.

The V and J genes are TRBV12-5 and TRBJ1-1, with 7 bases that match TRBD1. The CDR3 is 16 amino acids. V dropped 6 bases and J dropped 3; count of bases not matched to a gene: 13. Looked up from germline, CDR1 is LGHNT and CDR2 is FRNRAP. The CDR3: CASGNGRQGSDTEAFF. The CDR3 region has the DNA TGTGCTAGTGGAAACGGCCGACAGGGTTCGGACACTGAAGCTTTCTTT.

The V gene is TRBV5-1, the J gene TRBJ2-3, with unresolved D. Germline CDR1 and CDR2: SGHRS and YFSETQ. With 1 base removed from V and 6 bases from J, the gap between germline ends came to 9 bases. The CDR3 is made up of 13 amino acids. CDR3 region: CASSLPTPDTQYF. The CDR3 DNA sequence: TGCGCCAGCAGCTTGCCGACCCCGGATACGCAGTATTTT.

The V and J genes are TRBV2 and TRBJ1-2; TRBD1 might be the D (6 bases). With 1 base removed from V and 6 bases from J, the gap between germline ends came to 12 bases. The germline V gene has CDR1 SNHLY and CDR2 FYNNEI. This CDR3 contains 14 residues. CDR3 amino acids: CASSEVDRYHGYTF. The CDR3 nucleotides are TGTGCCAGCAGTGAAGTCGACAGGTACCATGGCTACACCTTC.

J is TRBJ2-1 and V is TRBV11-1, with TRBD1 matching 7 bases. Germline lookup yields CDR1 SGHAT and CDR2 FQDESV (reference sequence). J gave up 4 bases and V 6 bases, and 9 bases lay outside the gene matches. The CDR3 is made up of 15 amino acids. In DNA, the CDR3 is TGTGCCAGCAGTCATACAGGGGTTACTTACAATGAGCAGTTCTTC. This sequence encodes CASSHTGVTYNEQFF.

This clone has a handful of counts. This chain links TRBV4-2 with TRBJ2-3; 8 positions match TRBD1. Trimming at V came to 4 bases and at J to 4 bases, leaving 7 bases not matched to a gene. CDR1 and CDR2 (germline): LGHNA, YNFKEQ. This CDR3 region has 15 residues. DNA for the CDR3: TGTGCCAGCAGCCCCCCGACAGGGGCTGCAGATACGCAGTATTTT. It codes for CASSPPTGAADTQYF.

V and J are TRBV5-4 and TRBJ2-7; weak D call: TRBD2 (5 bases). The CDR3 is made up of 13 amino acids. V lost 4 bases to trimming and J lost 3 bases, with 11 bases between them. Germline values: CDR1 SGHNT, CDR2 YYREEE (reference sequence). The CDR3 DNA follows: TGTGCCAGCAGCCTGGGCGGGCGCTACGAGCAGTACTTC. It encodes CASSLGGRYEQYF.

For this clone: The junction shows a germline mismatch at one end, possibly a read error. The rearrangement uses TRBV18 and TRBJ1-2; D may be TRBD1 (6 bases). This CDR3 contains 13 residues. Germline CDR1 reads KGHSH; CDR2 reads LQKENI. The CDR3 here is CASSPRGAEGYTF. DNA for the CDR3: TGTGCCAGCTCCCCACGGGGGGCAGAAGGCTACACCTTC. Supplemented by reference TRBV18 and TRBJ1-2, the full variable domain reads NAGVMQNPRHLVRRRGQEARLRCSPMKGHSHVYWYRQLPEEGLKFMVYLQKENIIDESGMPKERFSAEFPKEGPSILRIQQVVRGDSAAYFCASSPRGAEGYTFGSGTRLTVV.

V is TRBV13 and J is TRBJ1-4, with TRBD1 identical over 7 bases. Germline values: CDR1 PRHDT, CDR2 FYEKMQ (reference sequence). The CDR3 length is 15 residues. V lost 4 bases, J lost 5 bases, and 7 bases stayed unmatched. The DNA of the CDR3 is TGTGCCAGCAGCTCTGGGAGAGGGGGCAATGAAAAACTGTTTTTT. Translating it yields CASSSGRGGNEKLFF.

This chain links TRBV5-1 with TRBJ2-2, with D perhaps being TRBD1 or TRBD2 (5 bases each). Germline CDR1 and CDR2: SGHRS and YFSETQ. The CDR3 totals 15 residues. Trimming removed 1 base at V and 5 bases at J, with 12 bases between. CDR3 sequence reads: CASSLRQGGTGELFF. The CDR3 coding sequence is TGCGCCAGCAGCTTGAGGCAGGGCGGGACCGGGGAGCTGTTTTTT.

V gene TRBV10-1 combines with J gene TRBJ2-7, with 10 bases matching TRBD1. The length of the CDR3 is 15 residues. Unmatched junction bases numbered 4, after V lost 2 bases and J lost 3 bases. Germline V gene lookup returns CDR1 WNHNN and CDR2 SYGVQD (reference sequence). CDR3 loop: CASSERGTGDYEQYF. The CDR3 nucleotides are TGCGCCAGCAGTGAGAGGGGGACAGGGGACTACGAGCAGTACTTC.

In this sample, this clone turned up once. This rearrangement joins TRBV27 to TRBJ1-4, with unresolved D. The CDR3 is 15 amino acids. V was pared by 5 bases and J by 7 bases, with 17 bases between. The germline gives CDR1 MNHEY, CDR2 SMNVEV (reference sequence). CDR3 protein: CASSPQEGWVEKLFF. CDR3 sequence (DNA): TGTGCCAGCAGTCCCCAGGAGGGTTGGGTTGAAAAACTGTTTTTT.

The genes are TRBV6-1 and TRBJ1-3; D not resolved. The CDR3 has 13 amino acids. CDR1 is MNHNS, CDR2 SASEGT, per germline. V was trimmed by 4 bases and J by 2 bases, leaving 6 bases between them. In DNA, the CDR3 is TGTGCCAGCAGTGTGGGTGCTGGAAACACCATATATTTT. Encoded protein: CASSVGAGNTIYF.

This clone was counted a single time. CDR3 in DNA: TGTGCCTGGAGTTATGGAGGGGGCTCCTATAATTCACCCCTCCACTTT. Amino acids: CAWSYGGGSYNSPLHF. This chain connects TRBV30 to TRBJ1-6, with a tentative D call TRBD1 (6 bases). The CDR3 is 16 amino acids. Germline V lookup: CDR1 GTSNPN, CDR2 SVGIG (reference sequence). Between the trimmed V and J ends, which lost 2 bases and 0 bases, there was a span of 11 bases.

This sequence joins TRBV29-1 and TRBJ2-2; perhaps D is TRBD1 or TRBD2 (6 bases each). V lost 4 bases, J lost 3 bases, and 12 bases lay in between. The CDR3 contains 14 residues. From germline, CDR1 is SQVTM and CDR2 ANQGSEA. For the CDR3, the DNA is TGCAGCGTTGGCCACAGGGACTACACCGGGGAGCTGTTTTTT. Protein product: CSVGHRDYTGELFF.

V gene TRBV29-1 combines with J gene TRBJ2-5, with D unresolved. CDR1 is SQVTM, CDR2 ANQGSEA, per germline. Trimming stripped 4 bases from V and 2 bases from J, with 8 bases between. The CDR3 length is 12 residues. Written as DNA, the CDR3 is TGCAGCGTTGCCCCGAAGCAAGAGACCCAGTACTTC. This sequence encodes CSVAPKQETQYF.

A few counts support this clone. CDR3 nucleotide sequence: TGTGCCAGCAGCTTCTACGGAGGTCGGAACACTGAAGCTTTCTTT. Amino acid sequence: CASSFYGGRNTEAFF. This chain links TRBV7-9 with TRBJ1-1; no definite D call. This CDR3 is 15 amino acids long. V lost 3 bases, J lost 1 base, and 12 bases lay in between. CDR1 and CDR2 (germline): SEHNR, FQNEAQ (reference sequence).

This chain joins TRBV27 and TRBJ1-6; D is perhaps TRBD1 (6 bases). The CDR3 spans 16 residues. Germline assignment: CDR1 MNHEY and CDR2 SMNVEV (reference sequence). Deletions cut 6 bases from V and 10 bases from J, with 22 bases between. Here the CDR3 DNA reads TGTGCCAGCAGCCTATCAGGGGTTAGCTTTGTATCACCCCTCCACTTT. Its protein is CASSLSGVSFVSPLHF.

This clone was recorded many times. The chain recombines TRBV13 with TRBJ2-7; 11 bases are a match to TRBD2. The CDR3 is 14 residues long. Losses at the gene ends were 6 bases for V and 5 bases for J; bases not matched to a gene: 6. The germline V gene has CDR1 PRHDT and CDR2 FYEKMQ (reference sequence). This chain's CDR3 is CASRLLAGAHEQYF. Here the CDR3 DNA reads TGTGCCAGCAGACTACTAGCGGGAGCCCACGAGCAGTACTTC.

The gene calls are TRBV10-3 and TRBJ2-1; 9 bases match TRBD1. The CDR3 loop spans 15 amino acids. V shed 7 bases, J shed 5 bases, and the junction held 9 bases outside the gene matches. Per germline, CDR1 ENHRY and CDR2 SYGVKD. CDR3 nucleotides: TGTGCCATCACAAGCGACAGGGGGGAGAACAATGAGCAGTTCTTC. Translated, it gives CAITSDRGENNEQFF.

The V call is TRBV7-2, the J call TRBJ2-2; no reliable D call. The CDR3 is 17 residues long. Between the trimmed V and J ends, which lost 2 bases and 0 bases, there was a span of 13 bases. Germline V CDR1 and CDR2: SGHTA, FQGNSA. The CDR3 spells CASSLTAHFSNTGELFF. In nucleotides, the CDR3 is TGTGCCAGCAGCTTAACGGCACACTTCTCGAACACCGGGGAGCTGTTTTTT.

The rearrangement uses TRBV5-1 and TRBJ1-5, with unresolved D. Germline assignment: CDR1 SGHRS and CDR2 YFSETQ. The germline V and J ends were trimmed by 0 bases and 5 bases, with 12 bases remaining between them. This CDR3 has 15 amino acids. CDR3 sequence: CASSLAGEGYQPQHF. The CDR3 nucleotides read TGCGCCAGCAGCTTGGCCGGGGAGGGATATCAGCCCCAGCATTTT.